This entry features one T cell receptor beta chain sequence. The data were taken from a study of shared clonotypes between healthy human individuals. It was CD45RO-negative cells, positively selected for CCR7, that made up naive CD8 cells, with terminally differentiated effector memory CD45RA+ cells excluded. This CDR3 has 15 residues. CDR1 and CDR2 (germline): MNHNS, SASEGT. V lost 2 bases and J lost 7, with 16 bases in between. Data came from immunoSEQ multiplex PCR; TCRdb stores just in-frame clones and leaves some out. The table records roughly 1,800,000 clones, over 85% of them present only once.

V gene TRBV6-1 combines with J gene TRBJ2-3, with a tentative D call TRBD2 (6 bases). This sequence was found in a man aged 18 to 29 in good health. The specimen was naive CD8+ T cells sorted from blood. Here the CDR3 reads CASSERGIWIYTQYF. The CDR3 DNA sequence: TGTGCCAGCAGTGAACGCGGGATATGGATCTATACGCAGTATTTT.